These 32 T cell receptor beta chains came from one sample sequenced in a study of T cell changes during pregnancy in multiple sclerosis. Method: immunoSEQ multiplex PCR; TCRdb's copy keeps in-frame clones and lacks some. The data contain under 60,000 clones, roughly nine tenths of them singletons. Sequencing was performed on CD8+ T cells from peripheral blood mononuclear cells, taken after pregnancy. These receptors were collected from a female donor with multiple sclerosis, enrolled in a pregnancy study.

CDR3 bases: TGTGCCAGTAGTATCCGTGGGACAACCTACGAGCAGTACTTC. Its protein product is CASSIRGTTYEQYF. The rearrangement links TRBV19 to TRBJ2-7; possible D gene TRBD1, 6 bases. The CDR3 loop spans 14 amino acids. CDR1 and CDR2 (germline): LNHDA, SQIVND (reference sequence). Trimming removed 3 bases at V and 2 bases at J, with 11 bases between.

The genes are TRBV6-1 and TRBJ1-5, with 8 bases matching TRBD1. V gave up 7 bases and J gave up 6 bases; unmatched junction bases: 11. The germline V gene encodes CDR1 MNHNS and CDR2 SASEGT. The CDR3 is 15 amino acids. The CDR3 region has the DNA TGTGCCAGCAACGAGGGGTTGGGGACAGGTCAGCCCCAGCATTTT. Its protein is CASNEGLGTGQPQHF.

This clone was recorded once. The chain joins TRBV5-6 to TRBJ1-6; D not certain. The CDR3 spans 12 residues. Trimming shortened V by 4 bases and J by 9 bases, and 8 bases separated the two germline ends. Germline-derived CDR1 and CDR2 are SGHDT and YYEEEE. DNA for the CDR3: TGTGCCAGCAGCGCGGGTGGTTCACCCCTCCACTTT. It translates to CASSAGGSPLHF.

The J gene is TRBJ2-3, the V gene TRBV11-3; 7 nucleotides line up with TRBD2. The CDR3 length is 16 residues. CDR1 and CDR2 (germline): SGHNT, YENEEA. Unmatched junction bases numbered 7, after V lost 4 bases and J lost 0 bases. This chain's CDR3 is CASSSPSGASTDTQYF. CDR3 sequence (DNA): TGTGCCAGCAGCTCTCCTAGCGGTGCTAGCACAGATACGCAGTATTTT.

The rearrangement joins TRBV27 to TRBJ2-3; 8 bases are a match to TRBD1. Germline loops: CDR1 MNHEY, CDR2 SMNVEV (reference sequence). The CDR3 covers 18 residues. Unmatched junction bases numbered 11, after V lost 3 bases and J lost 0 bases. The CDR3 coding sequence is TGTGCCAGCAGTTTCCTCGACGCCGGGACAGGAAGCACAGATACGCAGTATTTT. Its protein product is CASSFLDAGTGSTDTQYF.

The chain links TRBV27 to TRBJ2-7; the match to TRBD1 covers 9 bases. V was pared by 5 bases and J by 2 bases, with 10 bases of the junction left unmatched. CDR1 MNHEY and CDR2 SMNVEV come from the germline V gene (reference sequence). The CDR3 runs 16 residues. As DNA, the CDR3 is TGTGCCAGCAGTCCCTCTACAGGGGGCCGCACCTACGAGCAGTACTTC. Amino acid sequence: CASSPSTGGRTYEQYF.

The rearrangement links TRBV5-5 to TRBJ1-6; 8 bases agree with TRBD1. In germline, CDR1 is SGHKS, CDR2 YYEKEE (reference sequence). This CDR3 region has 14 residues. V was pared by 3 bases and J by 10 bases, with 6 bases of the junction left unmatched. CDR3 bases: TGTGCCAGCAGCTCCGGACAGGGAAGATCACCCCTCCACTTT. This gives the protein CASSSGQGRSPLHF.

The CDR3 region is CASSPSTGESNQPQHF. The CDR3 DNA is TGTGCCAGCAGTCCCTCGACGGGGGAGAGCAATCAGCCCCAGCATTTT. The chain links TRBV27 to TRBJ1-5, with a weak D call TRBD1 (5 bases). The germline V gene encodes CDR1 MNHEY and CDR2 SMNVEV (reference sequence). The ends were cut back, 5 bases at V and 1 base at J, with 15 bases in the middle. The CDR3 totals 16 residues.

The genes are TRBV5-4 and TRBJ1-2, with 8 bases lining up with TRBD1. Germline V gene data show CDR1 as SGHNT and CDR2 as YYREEE (reference sequence). The V segment lost 0 bases and the J segment 2 bases; nucleotides outside the gene matches: 6. This CDR3 has 16 residues. CDR3 region: CASSLGGTGINYGYTF. The DNA of the CDR3 is TGTGCCAGCAGCTTGGGAGGGACAGGAATCAACTATGGCTACACCTTC.

The chain employs TRBV10-3 and TRBJ1-2; D is uncertain. CDR1 is ENHRY and CDR2 is SYGVKD in the germline V gene. Trimming pared 2 bases from V and 0 bases from J, leaving 7 bases between. This CDR3 contains 14 residues. In DNA, the CDR3 is TGTGCCATCAGTGAGGAGACATCTAACTATGGCTACACCTTC. Its translation: CAISEETSNYGYTF.

The chain is built from TRBV6-5 and TRBJ1-5; 10 bases line up with TRBD1. CDR1 MNHEY and CDR2 SVGAGI come from the germline V gene. This CDR3 comprises 14 residues. V shed 2 bases and J 9 bases; nucleotides not matched to a gene: 4. In DNA form, the CDR3 reads TGTGCCAGCAGTTACATGGGACAGGGGTGGCCCCAGCATTTT. Its protein product is CASSYMGQGWPQHF.

CDR3 sequence: CAISDGNNQPQHF. The DNA for the CDR3 is TGTGCCATCAGTGATGGCAACAATCAGCCCCAGCATTTT. This chain uses TRBV10-3 with TRBJ1-5; D remains ambiguous. The ends were cut back, 3 bases at V and 3 bases at J, with 6 bases in the middle. The CDR3 sequence is 13 residues long. The germline V gene encodes CDR1 ENHRY and CDR2 SYGVKD.

This clone is a singleton in its sample. This rearrangement joins TRBV9 to TRBJ1-4; TRBD1 is a possible D gene (5 bases). Trimming shortened V by 2 bases and J by 4 bases, and 9 bases separated the two germline ends. Germline loops: CDR1 SGDLS, CDR2 YYNGEE. The CDR3 covers 14 residues. The CDR3 sequence: CASSVGGGNEKLFF. The CDR3 nucleotides read TGTGCCAGCAGCGTCGGGGGGGGTAATGAAAAACTGTTTTTT.

This chain links TRBV7-3 with TRBJ2-4; 7 positions match TRBD2. This CDR3 spans 14 amino acids. J lost 8 bases, V lost 0 bases, and 4 bases had no gene match. Germline loops: CDR1 SGHTA, CDR2 FQGTGA. CDR3 protein: CASSLTGAGDIQYF. The CDR3 nucleotides are TGTGCCAGCAGCTTAACAGGGGCGGGGGACATTCAGTACTTC.

This clone is a singleton in its sample. The V gene is TRBV2, the J gene TRBJ1-1; D is unclear. This CDR3 is 15 amino acids long. V lost 0 bases to trimming and J lost 4 bases, with 12 bases between them. Germline V gives CDR1 SNHLY, CDR2 FYNNEI. The CDR3 nucleotides are TGTGCCAGCAGTGAAGCGCTTGGGGAGGGCACTGAAGCTTTCTTT. This sequence encodes CASSEALGEGTEAFF.

This clone was recorded once. J is TRBJ2-1 and V is TRBV4-1, with 9 bases aligning to TRBD2. V dropped 1 base and J dropped 2; count of bases not matched to a gene: 3. This CDR3 is 16 amino acids long. Germline CDR1 and CDR2: MGHRA and YSYEKL. The CDR3 DNA reads TGCGCCAGCAGCCAAGCGGCTAGCGGGGCCTACAATGAGCAGTTCTTC. The encoded protein is CASSQAASGAYNEQFF.

The chain is built from TRBV14 and TRBJ1-2, with 7 bases aligning to TRBD1. This CDR3 spans 13 amino acids. The V segment lost 6 bases and the J segment 4 bases; nucleotides outside the gene matches: 5. Germline V gene sequence: CDR1 SGHDN, CDR2 FVKESK. The CDR3: CASRAGGLYGYTF. DNA for the CDR3: TGTGCCAGCAGGGCAGGGGGACTCTATGGCTACACCTTC. The full variable domain, rest sourced from reference TRBV14 and TRBJ1-2, is EAGVTQFPSHSVIEKGQTVTLRCDPISGHDNLYWYRRVMGKEIKFLLHFVKESKQDESGMPNNRFLAERTGGTYSTLKVQPAELEDSGVYFCASRAGGLYGYTFGSGTRLTVV.

The chain carries TRBV2 and TRBJ2-7, with D possibly being TRBD2 (6 bases). The CDR3 runs 16 residues. Germline CDR1 SNHLY, CDR2 FYNNEI. Trimming took off 4 bases at V and 5 bases at J, with 21 bases between the two ends. The CDR3 protein is CASSGERRGRENEQYF. CDR3 bases: TGTGCCAGCAGTGGGGAGCGGCGGGGCAGAGAGAACGAGCAGTACTTC.

The chain is built from TRBV5-1 and TRBJ2-7; TRBD1 matches 12 bases. V was clipped by 3 bases and J by 3 bases; unmatched bases: 7. CDR1 is SGHRS and CDR2 is YFSETQ in the germline V gene. This CDR3 region has 16 residues. CDR3 sequence: CASSSGTGGHIYEQYF. Written as DNA, the CDR3 is TGCGCCAGCAGCTCGGGGACAGGGGGCCATATCTACGAGCAGTACTTC. The full variable domain, its missing parts supplied by reference TRBV5-1 and TRBJ2-7, is KAGVTQTPRYLIKTRGQQVTLSCSPISGHRSVSWYQQTPGQGLQFLFEYFSETQRNKGNFPGRFSGRQFSNSRSEMNVSTLELGDSALYLCASSSGTGGHIYEQYFGPGTRLTVT.

V is TRBV2 and J is TRBJ2-7; D not certain. CDR1 is SNHLY and CDR2 is FYNNEI in the germline V gene. The V end was cut by 8 bases, the J end by 0 bases, with 14 bases between. The CDR3 spans 14 residues. The CDR3 loop is CASVSRIRSYEQYF. CDR3 nucleotide sequence: TGTGCCAGCGTTTCGAGGATACGCTCCTACGAGCAGTACTTC.

This sequence joins TRBV19 and TRBJ1-1, with no clear D. Per the germline V gene, CDR1 is LNHDA and CDR2 is SQIVND (reference sequence). The CDR3 covers 15 residues. V lost 1 base and J 4 bases, leaving 13 bases between the germline ends. CDR3 sequence reads: CASSIVQDGSTEAFF. CDR3 in DNA: TGTGCCAGTAGTATAGTCCAGGACGGGAGCACTGAAGCTTTCTTT.

The chain combines TRBV27 with TRBJ1-2; D is possibly TRBD1 (6 bases). Germline CDR1 is MNHEY and CDR2 is SMNVEV (reference sequence). V gave up 0 bases and J gave up 1 base, with 12 bases separating them. This CDR3 region has 16 residues. The CDR3 sequence: CASSLSRGAGNYGYTF. CDR3 nucleotides: TGTGCCAGCAGTTTATCGCGGGGGGCGGGTAACTATGGCTACACCTTC.

J is TRBJ1-2 and V is TRBV30; TRBD1 might be the D (6 bases). The germline V gene encodes CDR1 GTSNPN and CDR2 SVGIG (reference sequence). The CDR3 covers 13 residues. Between the trimmed V and J ends, which lost 5 bases and 4 bases, there was a span of 14 bases. The CDR3 here is CAWAQTGFYGYTF. In DNA form, the CDR3 reads TGTGCCTGGGCCCAAACAGGGTTCTATGGCTACACCTTC.

V gene TRBV13 combines with J gene TRBJ2-6; D remains unclear. The ends were cut back, 4 bases at V and 0 bases at J, with 7 bases in the middle. The CDR3 spans 15 residues. Germline V gives CDR1 PRHDT, CDR2 FYEKMQ (reference sequence). The CDR3 DNA reads TGTGCCAGCAGCTCGAGCCCCTCTGGGGCCAACGTCCTGACTTTC. Translated: CASSSSPSGANVLTF.

The J gene is TRBJ1-1, the V gene TRBV19, with a possible D match to TRBD1 (6 bases). Germline-derived CDR1 and CDR2 are LNHDA and SQIVND (reference sequence). V lost 9 bases and J lost 3, with 14 bases in between. The length of the CDR3 is 13 residues. The CDR3 nucleotides are TGTGCCAGCTGCAGGGGAGAGGACACTGAAGCTTTCTTT. Its protein product is CASCRGEDTEAFF.

V gene TRBV13 combines with J gene TRBJ2-1; perhaps TRBD2 as D (6 bases). The CDR3 has 11 residues. Looked up from germline, CDR1 is PRHDT and CDR2 is FYEKMQ (reference sequence). Trimming removed 8 bases from V and 8 bases from J, with 10 bases in between. The CDR3 protein is CASASGDEQFF. The CDR3 coding sequence is TGTGCCAGCGCCTCGGGGGATGAGCAGTTCTTC.

This clone was counted once. The genes are TRBV14 and TRBJ1-2; TRBD1 might be the D (6 bases). Germline-derived CDR1 and CDR2 are SGHDN and FVKESK. The CDR3 loop spans 16 amino acids. Trimming took off 8 bases at V and 0 bases at J, with 19 bases between the two ends. The CDR3 DNA follows: TGTGCCAGCGGGGGGGCACCGGGCTTGTCTAACTATGGCTACACCTTC. Its translation is CASGGAPGLSNYGYTF. Supplemented by reference TRBV14 and TRBJ1-2, the full variable domain reads EAGVTQFPSHSVIEKGQTVTLRCDPISGHDNLYWYRRVMGKEIKFLLHFVKESKQDESGMPNNRFLAERTGGTYSTLKVQPAELEDSGVYFCASGGAPGLSNYGYTFGSGTRLTVV.

Details on this clone: One end of the junction varies from germline; a read error may be responsible. This rearrangement joins TRBV10-3 to TRBJ2-7, with D unclear. Germline assignment: CDR1 ENHRY and CDR2 SYGVKD. The CDR3 runs to 13 residues. The CDR3 loop reads CAISESQSSEQYF. The CDR3 coding sequence is TGTGCCATCAGTGAGTCTCAGTCCTCCGAGCAGTACTTC.

V gene TRBV7-6 combines with J gene TRBJ1-1, with D unresolved. The CDR3 sequence is 13 residues long. The germline V gene has CDR1 SGHVS and CDR2 FNYEAQ. V lost 5 bases, J lost 0 bases, and 7 bases lay in between. CDR3 amino acids: CASSLSVNTEAFF. CDR3 DNA sequence: TGTGCCAGCAGCCTTTCGGTGAACACTGAAGCTTTCTTT.

This clone was detected a few times. The chain recombines TRBV27 with TRBJ1-6; 7 bases fit TRBD1. V gave up 6 bases and J gave up 6 bases; unmatched junction bases: 8. The CDR3 runs 15 residues. The germline CDR1 and CDR2 sequences are MNHEY and SMNVEV (reference sequence). The CDR3 here is CASRAPGTANSPLHF. DNA of the CDR3: TGTGCCAGCAGGGCCCCCGGGACAGCTAATTCACCCCTCCACTTT.

V gene TRBV9 combines with J gene TRBJ2-1; D may be TRBD1 (6 bases). CDR1 is SGDLS, CDR2 YYNGEE, per germline. The CDR3 runs 14 residues. The V end was cut by 3 bases, the J end by 5 bases, with 12 bases between. CDR3 region: CASSGTGTHNEQFF. The CDR3 DNA reads as TGTGCCAGCAGCGGCACAGGGACCCACAATGAGCAGTTCTTC.

The chain recombines TRBV5-1 with TRBJ2-7; maybe TRBD1 (5 bases). V was pared by 0 bases and J by 1 base, with 11 bases between. The germline gives CDR1 SGHRS, CDR2 YFSETQ. This CDR3 has 15 residues. The CDR3 sequence: CASSLGGRESYEQYF. DNA of the CDR3: TGCGCCAGCAGCTTGGGGGGCAGGGAATCCTACGAGCAGTACTTC.